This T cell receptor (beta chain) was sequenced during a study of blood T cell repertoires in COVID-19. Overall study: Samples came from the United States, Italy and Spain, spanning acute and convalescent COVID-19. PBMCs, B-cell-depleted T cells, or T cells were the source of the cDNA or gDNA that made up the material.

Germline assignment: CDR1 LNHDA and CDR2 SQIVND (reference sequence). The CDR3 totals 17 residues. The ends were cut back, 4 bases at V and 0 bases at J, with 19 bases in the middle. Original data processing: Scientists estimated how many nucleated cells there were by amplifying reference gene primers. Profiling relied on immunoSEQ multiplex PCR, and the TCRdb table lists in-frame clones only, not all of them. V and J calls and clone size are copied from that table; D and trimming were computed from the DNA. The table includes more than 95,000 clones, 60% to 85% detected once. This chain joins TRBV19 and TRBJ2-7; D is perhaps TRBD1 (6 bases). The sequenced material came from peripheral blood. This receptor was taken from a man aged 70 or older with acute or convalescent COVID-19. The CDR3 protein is CASSRSQTGDFSYEQYF. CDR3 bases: TGTGCCAGTAGTAGGTCCCAGACAGGCGACTTCTCCTACGAGCAGTACTTC.